This T cell receptor beta chain was sequenced during a study of T-cell memory formation after mild COVID-19 (dated by TCRdb to about 2021). Background for the entire study: TCR sequence clusters from the two donors were found to be largely donor specific. The cohort was made up of two young adult volunteers, one female and one male, who were previously healthy. Longitudinal TCRalpha and TCRbeta repertoire sequencing tracked T-cell clones expanding and contracting after mild COVID-19 in two donors.

Ficoll-Paque density gradient centrifugation was used to isolate PBMCs. Results the study describes overall, beyond this receptor: Some responding clones were detected in pre-infection memory, suggesting pre-existing cross-reactive memory T cells joined the SARS-CoV-2 response. The second-wave clones that peaked on day 37 were not confirmed to be SARS-CoV-2 specific. Clones that contracted from day 15 to 85 showed balanced CD4/CD8 phenotypes, whereas a second wave of clones that expanded from day 15 to 37 leaned towards CD4+. Only a couple of mild cases were covered by the study, and larger cohorts that include severe cases with pre-infection samples were considered necessary. Contracting CD4+ clones turned up mainly in the CM and EM memory subsets, whereas EMRA was where CD8+ clones were enriched.

Comment on this clonotype: The specificity of this receptor is unknown. The record has no base qualities; no much larger clone is one base away.

Instrument used: Illumina NovaSeq 6000. TCRalpha and TCRbeta cDNA libraries were built by 5'RACE with constant-segment primers, adding sample barcodes and unique molecular identifiers. RNA was extracted from every sample with Trizol reagent. Library amplification was performed in two PCR steps, and a second sample barcode and Illumina TruSeq adapters were introduced in the second step. Sequencing of libraries was performed on an Illumina NovaSeq with 2 x 150 bp paired-end reads. As for the original processing: Reads were demultiplexed and collapsed into UMI-guided consensus sequences with migec v1.2.7. Using mixcr v2.1.11, the UMI consensuses were aligned to TRA and TRB V and J templates and assembled into clonotypes. Clonotypes were classified as expanded or contracted when called significant by both edgeR and NoisET, with noise models trained on biological replicates. For edgeR calls, the thresholds were a false discovery rate-adjusted p below 0.01 and a log2 fold-change of 1. As an exploratory analysis of dynamics, max-normalized trajectories of the 1000 most abundant clonotypes were examined by PCA with hierarchical clustering. Separately sequenced CD4+ and CD8+ repertoires were used to assign the CD4 or CD8 phenotype of responding clones. In-frame beta chains were kept once TCRdb had trimmed the public reads at Q25 with fastp and called clones with MiXCR. Identical CDR3 protein sequences are pooled into one entry, listed with their most common genes and DNA. It is TCRdb's table, rather than the study itself, that gives the V and J calls and clone size. The sample profile shows roughly 400,000 distinct CDR3 sequences; roughly 15% of them were found once. The ten biggest clones cover approximately 21% of the sample.

Trimming leaves V shorter by 4 bases and J shorter by 2 bases, with the junction holding 7 bases beyond the gene matches. From cysteine to phenylalanine, the CDR3 is 16 amino acids long. Just CDR3 DNA is preserved here, 48 bases in frame from base 1. In the germline V gene, CDR1 corresponds to SGHRS and CDR2 to YFSETQ. This sequence was found in a young man who had mild COVID-19 (a few samples of this study predate the infection). The sample titles of this study are shuffled in the database, so cell type and time point are left out; the donor was told from shared clones. Input material: PBMCs or a T cell subset sorted from them (not recorded which). The chain joins TRBV5-1 to TRBJ1-4; TRBD1 agrees with 8 junctional bases. The CDR3 protein is CASSTGQGSTNEKLFF. The DNA sequence is TGCGCCAGCAGCACTGGACAGGGTAGCACTAATGAAAAACTGTTTTTT.